This T cell receptor (beta chain) was sequenced during a study of blood T cell repertoires in COVID-19. The table came from immunoSEQ multiplex PCR; TCRdb's copy has only in-frame clones and leaves some out. Found here are 150,000 to 200,000 clones, approximately 80% of them singletons; the top ten hold roughly 10%. CDR1 is SEHNR and CDR2 is FQNEAQ in the germline V gene (reference sequence). The CDR3 totals 17 residues. The ends lost 4 bases at V and 4 bases at J; junction bases unmatched: 7. The chain links TRBV7-9 to TRBJ2-2; 12 nucleotides line up with TRBD2. The sample comprised peripheral blood. The receptor was derived from a human donor in a cohort sampled during active COVID-19. The chain's CDR3 is CASSSIRLAGVTGELFF. The CDR3 region has the DNA TGTGCCAGCAGCTCAATTCGACTAGCGGGAGTCACCGGGGAGCTGTTTTTT. The whole variable domain, filled in from reference TRBV7-9 and TRBJ2-2, reads DTGVSQNPRHKITKRGQNVTFRCDPISEHNRLYWYRQTLGQGPEFLTYFQNEAQLEKSRLLSDRFSAERPKGSFSTLEIQRTEQGDSAMYLCASSSIRLAGVTGELFFGEGSRLTVL.